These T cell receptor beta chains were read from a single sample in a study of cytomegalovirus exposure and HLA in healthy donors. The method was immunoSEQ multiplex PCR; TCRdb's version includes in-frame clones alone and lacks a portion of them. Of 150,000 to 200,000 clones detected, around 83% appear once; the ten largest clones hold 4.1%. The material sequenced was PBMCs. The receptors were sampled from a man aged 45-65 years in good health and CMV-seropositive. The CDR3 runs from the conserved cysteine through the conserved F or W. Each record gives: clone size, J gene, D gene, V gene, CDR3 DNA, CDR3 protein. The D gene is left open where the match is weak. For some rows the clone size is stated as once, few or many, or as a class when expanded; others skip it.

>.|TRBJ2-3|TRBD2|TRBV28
TGTGCCAGCAGTTCCCCGGGGGGAATGAGCACAGATACGCAGTATTTT
CASSSPGGMSTDTQYF
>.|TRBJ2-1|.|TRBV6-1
TGTGCCAGCACCGGGGGAGGCAATGAGCAGTTCTTC
CASTGGGNEQFF
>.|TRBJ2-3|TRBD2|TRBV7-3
TGTGCCAGCAGCCCCCTACTAGCGGTCCTCACCGATACGCAGTATTTT
CASSPLLAVLTDTQYF
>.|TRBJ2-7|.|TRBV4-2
TGTGCCAGCAGCCAAGATATAAGCGACTTCTACGAGCAGTACTTC
CASSQDISDFYEQYF
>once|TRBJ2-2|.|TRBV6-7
TGTGCCAGCAGTTTCACGGGGGGCCCTCCCGGGGAGCTGTTTTTT
CASSFTGGPPGELFF
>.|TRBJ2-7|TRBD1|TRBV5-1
TGCGCCAGCAGCTTACCTTCCCCGGACAGGACACTGCAGTACTTC
CASSLPSPDRTLQYF
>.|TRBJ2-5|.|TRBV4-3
TGCGCCAGCAGCCAATACTTGGACAGTATTATAGAGACCCAGTACTTC
CASSQYLDSIIETQYF
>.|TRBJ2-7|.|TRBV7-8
TGTGCCAGCAGCTTAAACAGTCCCTACGAGCAGTACTTC
CASSLNSPYEQYF
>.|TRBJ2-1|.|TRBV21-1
TGTGCCAGCAGACCCCTAGCTCGTGAGCAGTTCTTC
CASRPLAREQFF
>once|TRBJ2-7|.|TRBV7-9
TGTGCCAGCAGCTCACGGGTGAGGAAGGGGTACGAGCAGTACTTC
CASSSRVRKGYEQYF
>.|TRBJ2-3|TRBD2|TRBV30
TGTGCCTGGAGTGTACGGGGGGGACCCACAGATACGCAGTATTTT
CAWSVRGGPTDTQYF
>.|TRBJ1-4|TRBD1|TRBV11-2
TGTGCCAGCAGCCGCGGGACAGTAGTTAATGAAAAACTGTTTTTT
CASSRGTVVNEKLFF
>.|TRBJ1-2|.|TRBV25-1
TGTGCCAGCACCAAGATGGGGGCGGGCGGCTACACCTTC
CASTKMGAGGYTF
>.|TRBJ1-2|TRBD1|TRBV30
TGTGCCTGGAGTACCCTCGGGACAGGGTATTATGGCTACACCTTC
CAWSTLGTGYYGYTF
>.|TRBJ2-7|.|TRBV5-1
TGCGCCAGCAGCTTAGGGACTTTCGACGAGCAGTACTTC
CASSLGTFDEQYF
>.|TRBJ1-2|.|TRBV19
TGTGCCAGTAGTGGGTTCAGGGGTGACTATGGCTACACCTTC
CASSGFRGDYGYTF
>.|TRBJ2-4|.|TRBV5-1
TGCGCCAGCAGCTTGGCAGGTACAGGTTTGCACATTCAGTACTTC
CASSLAGTGLHIQYF
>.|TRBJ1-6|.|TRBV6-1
TGTGCCGGCCGGGGGGCCGGGGAAGGAAATTCACCCCTCCACTTT
CAGRGAGEGNSPLHF
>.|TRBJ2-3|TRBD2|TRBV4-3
TGCGCCAGCAGCCTGGGACTAGCGCTAGATACGCAGTATTTT
CASSLGLALDTQYF
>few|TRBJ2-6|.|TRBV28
TGTGCCAGCAGTACCATATTCCAGGGGCTCTTTCCCTCTGGGGCCAACGTCCTGACTTTC
CASSTIFQGLFPSGANVLTF
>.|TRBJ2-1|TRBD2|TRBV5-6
TGTGCCAGCAGCTTGGTGGCTAGCGGCAATGAGCAGTTCTTC
CASSLVASGNEQFF
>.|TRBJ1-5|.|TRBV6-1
TGTGCCAGCAGTGAAGAGCCAAATCAGCCCCAGCATTTT
CASSEEPNQPQHF
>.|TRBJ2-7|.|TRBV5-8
TGTGCCAGCACGTCCTACGAGCAGTACTTC
CASTSYEQYF
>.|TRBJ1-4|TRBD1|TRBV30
TGTGCCTGGAATTTCGGGACAGGGGTAGTGGAACTGTTTTTT
CAWNFGTGVVELFF
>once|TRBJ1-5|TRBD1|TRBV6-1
TGTGCCAGCAGTGAAGCCGGACAGGGCGCTCCCCCGAATCAGCCCCAGCATTTT
CASSEAGQGAPPNQPQHF
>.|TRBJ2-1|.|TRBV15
TGTGCCACCAGCAGAGGGGGTAGCGGAAGCTCCTACAATGAGCAGTTCTTC
CATSRGGSGSSYNEQFF
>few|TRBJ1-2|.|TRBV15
TGTGCCACCAGCAGACTAGAGCCCAGCGGAGGCTATGGCTACACCTTC
CATSRLEPSGGYGYTF
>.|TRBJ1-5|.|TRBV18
TGTGCCAGCTCACCAGCAGGGGACAATCAGCCCCAGCATTTT
CASSPAGDNQPQHF
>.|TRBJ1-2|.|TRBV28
TGTGCCAGCAGTTCCGGACAGCCTGGGGGTGGCTACACCTTC
CASSSGQPGGGYTF
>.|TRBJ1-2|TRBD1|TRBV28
TGTGCCAGCAGCCGGACAGGGGGCGACTATGGCTACACCTTC
CASSRTGGDYGYTF
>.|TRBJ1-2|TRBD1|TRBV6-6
TGTGCCAGCACCCCACAGGGGGGATATTACTATGGCTACACCTTC
CASTPQGGYYYGYTF
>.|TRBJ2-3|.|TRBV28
TGTGCCAGCCGACCGGGGGGCTCGGCAGATACGCAGTATTTT
CASRPGGSADTQYF
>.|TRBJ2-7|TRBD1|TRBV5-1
TGCGCCAGCAGCCTCCGACAGGGGGCCTACGAGCAGTACTTC
CASSLRQGAYEQYF
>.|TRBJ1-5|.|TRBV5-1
TGCGCCAGCAGCTTGGAAGGGGACAATCAGCCCCAGCATTTT
CASSLEGDNQPQHF
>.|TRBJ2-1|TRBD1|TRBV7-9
TGTTCCAGCAGCTTAGGTGCGTCCCGGGACAGTAATGAGCAGTTCTTC
CSSSLGASRDSNEQFF
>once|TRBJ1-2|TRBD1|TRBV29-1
TGCAGCGTTGAACAAGACAGGGACTATGGCTACACCTTC
CSVEQDRDYGYTF
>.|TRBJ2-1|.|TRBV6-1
TGTGCCAGCCAAGCCCAAACCTACAATGAGCAGTTCTTC
CASQAQTYNEQFF
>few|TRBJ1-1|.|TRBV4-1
TGCGCCAGCAGCCAAGGGTTTAGAGCTGAAGCTTTCTTT
CASSQGFRAEAFF
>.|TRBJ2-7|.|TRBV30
TGTGCCTGGGGCCCCGGGACAAAGGCCGGGCAGTACTTC
CAWGPGTKAGQYF